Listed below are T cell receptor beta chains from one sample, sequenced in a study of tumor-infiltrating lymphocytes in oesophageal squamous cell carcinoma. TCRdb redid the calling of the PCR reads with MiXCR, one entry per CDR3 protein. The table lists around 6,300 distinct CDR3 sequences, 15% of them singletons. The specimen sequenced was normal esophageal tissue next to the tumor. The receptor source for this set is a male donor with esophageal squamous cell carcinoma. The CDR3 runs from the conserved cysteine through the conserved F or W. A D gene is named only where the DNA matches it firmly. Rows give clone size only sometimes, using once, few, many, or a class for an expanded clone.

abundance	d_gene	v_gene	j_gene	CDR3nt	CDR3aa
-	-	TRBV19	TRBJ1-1	TGTGCCAGTAGTGTTTGGGGATTGAACACTGAAGCTTTCTTT	CASSVWGLNTEAFF
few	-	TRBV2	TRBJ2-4	TGTGCCAGCAGTAAACAGGCTTCTTGGGGAAACATTCAGTACTTC	CASSKQASWGNIQYF
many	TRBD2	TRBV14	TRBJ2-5	TGTGCCAGCAGCCCCCAACCGGGGGAGGGGCAAGAGACCCAGTACTTC	CASSPQPGEGQETQYF
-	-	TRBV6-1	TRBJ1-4	TGTGCCGGCAGGGGCCAAATGAATGAAAAACTGTTTTTT	CAGRGQMNEKLFF
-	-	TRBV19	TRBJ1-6	TGTGCCAGTAGTATAGATCCCGCAGGCGGGGGTGGTTCACCCCTCCACTTT	CASSIDPAGGGGSPLHF
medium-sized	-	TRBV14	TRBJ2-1	TGTGCCAGCAGCCAAGATAGGCCTGGCGGCAAGTTCTTC	CASSQDRPGGKFF
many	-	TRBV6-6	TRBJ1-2	TGTGCCAGCAGTTACTCCGGCTATGGCTACACCTTC	CASSYSGYGYTF
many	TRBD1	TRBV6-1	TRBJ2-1	TGTGCCAGCAGTACCCAGGACAGGGGTTCCTACAATGAGCAGTTCTTC	CASSTQDRGSYNEQFF
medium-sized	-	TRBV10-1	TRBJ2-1	TGCGCCAGCAGTGACTCGAGGAAGGATATATCCTACAATGAGCAGTTCTTC	CASSDSRKDISYNEQFF
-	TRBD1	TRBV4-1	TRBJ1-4	TGCGCCAGCAGCCAAGGCATCACTCAGGGGGCGGCTAATGAAAAACTGTTTTTT	CASSQGITQGAANEKLFF
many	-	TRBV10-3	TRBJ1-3	TGTGCCATCACCGCCGTGGCGGGAAACACCATATATTTT	CAITAVAGNTIYF
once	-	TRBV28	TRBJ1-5	TGTGCCAGCAGCACCGATGGGGGGGCTCAGCGCCAGCATTTT	CASSTDGGAQRQHF
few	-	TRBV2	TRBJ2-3	TGTGCCAGCAGTTCCTCTAGCATTGGCACAGATACGCAGTATTTT	CASSSSSIGTDTQYF
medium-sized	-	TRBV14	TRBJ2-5	TGTGCCAGCAGCCAAGAAAGGACTTGGGCTCAAGAGACCCAGTACTTC	CASSQERTWAQETQYF
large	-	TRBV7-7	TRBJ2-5	TGTGCTAGCAGCTTAGGGGGGACCCCGAAAGCGGAGACCCAGTACTTC	CASSLGGTPKAETQYF
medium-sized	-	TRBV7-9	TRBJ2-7	TGTGCCAGCAGCTTAGTAGCGAGGGAGCAGTACTTC	CASSLVAREQYF
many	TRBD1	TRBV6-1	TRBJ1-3	TGTGCCAGCGAGACAGGGGATGGAAACACCATATATTTT	CASETGDGNTIYF
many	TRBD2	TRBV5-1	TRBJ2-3	TGCGCCAGCAGCTTGCAGCGGGGGTTCACAGATACGCAGTATTTT	CASSLQRGFTDTQYF
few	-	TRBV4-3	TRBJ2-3	TGCGCCAGCAGCCAAGATGGGGCTAGCCGCACAGATACGCAGTATTTT	CASSQDGASRTDTQYF
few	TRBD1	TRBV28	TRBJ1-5	TGTGCCAGCAGCCTCGGGACAGGGATAAGGCAGCCCCAGCATTTT	CASSLGTGIRQPQHF
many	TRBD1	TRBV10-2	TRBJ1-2	TGCGCCAGCAGGTCAGGGGGCACAAGCAGCTACACCTTC	CASRSGGTSSYTF
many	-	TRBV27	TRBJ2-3	TGTGCCAGCAGTTTAGGGGGAGGAAGCACAGATACGCAGTATTTT	CASSLGGGSTDTQYF
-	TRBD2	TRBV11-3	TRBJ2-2	TGTGCCAGCAGCTCCAACCAACTAGCGGGGGAGCTGTTTTTT	CASSSNQLAGELFF
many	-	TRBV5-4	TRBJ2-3	TGTGCCAGCAGCTCAAGCGGGACAGATCCTACAGATACGCAGTATTTT	CASSSSGTDPTDTQYF
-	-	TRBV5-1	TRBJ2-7	TGCGCCAGCAGCGCCCGGGACAAAACCTACGAGCAGTACTTC	CASSARDKTYEQYF
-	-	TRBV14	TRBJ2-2	TGTGCCAGCAGCCAAGTTTCAGGACAGAACACCGGGGAGCTGTTTTTT	CASSQVSGQNTGELFF
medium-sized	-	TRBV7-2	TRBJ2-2	TGTGCCAGCAGCTTAGATACGGCGCTCCAAACTCACCGGGGCGGGGAGCTGTTTTTT	CASSLDTALQTHRGGELFF
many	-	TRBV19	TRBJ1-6	TGTGCCAGCTCCCAGGGGACTATGGAGAATTCACCCCTCCACTTT	CASSQGTMENSPLHF
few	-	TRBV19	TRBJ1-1	TGTGCCACCCTTGGGGGGACTGAAGCTTTCTTT	CATLGGTEAFF
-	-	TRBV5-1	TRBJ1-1	TGCGCCAGCAGCTTGGGGCAGGGGAGGGAAGCTTTCTTT	CASSLGQGREAFF
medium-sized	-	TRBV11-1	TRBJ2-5	TGTGCCAGCAGCTTCGGAGTCCAAGAGACCCAGTACTTC	CASSFGVQETQYF
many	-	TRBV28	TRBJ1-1	TGTGCCAGCAGTTTGAGTTCTCGGATGGCTTTCTTT	CASSLSSRMAFF
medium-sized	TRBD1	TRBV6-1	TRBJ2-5	TGTGCCAGCAAGGACAGGACCCAAGAGACCCAGTACTTC	CASKDRTQETQYF
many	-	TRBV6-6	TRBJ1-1	TGTGCCAGCAGTTCTCGGCAGTACCACACTGAAGCTTTCTTT	CASSSRQYHTEAFF
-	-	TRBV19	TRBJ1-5	TGTGCCAGTAGGTTGGGGGGCAATCAGCCCCAGCATTTT	CASRLGGNQPQHF
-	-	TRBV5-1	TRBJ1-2	TGCGCCAGCAGCTTGATCGGCCCGGGACTTAAAAACTATGGCTACACCTTC	CASSLIGPGLKNYGYTF
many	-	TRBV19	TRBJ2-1	TGTGCCAGTAGTATTAGCCCGACTAGTTATAGTGGGAATGAGCAGTTCTTC	CASSISPTSYSGNEQFF
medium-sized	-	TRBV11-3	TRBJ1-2	TGTGCCAGCAGCCTCTCCCATCGGAATGGCTACACCTTC	CASSLSHRNGYTF